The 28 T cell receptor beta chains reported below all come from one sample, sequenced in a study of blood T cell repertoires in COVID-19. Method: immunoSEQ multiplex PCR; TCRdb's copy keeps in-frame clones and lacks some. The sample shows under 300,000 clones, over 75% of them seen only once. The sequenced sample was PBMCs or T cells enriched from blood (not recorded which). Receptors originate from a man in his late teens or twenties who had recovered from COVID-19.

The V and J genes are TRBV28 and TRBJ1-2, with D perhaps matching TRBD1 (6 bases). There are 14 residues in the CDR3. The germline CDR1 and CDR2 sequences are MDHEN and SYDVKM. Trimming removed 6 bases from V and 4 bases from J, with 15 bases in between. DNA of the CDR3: TGTGCCAGCAGGATGGGGGGGGCCTCCTATGGCTACACCTTC. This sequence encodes CASRMGGASYGYTF.

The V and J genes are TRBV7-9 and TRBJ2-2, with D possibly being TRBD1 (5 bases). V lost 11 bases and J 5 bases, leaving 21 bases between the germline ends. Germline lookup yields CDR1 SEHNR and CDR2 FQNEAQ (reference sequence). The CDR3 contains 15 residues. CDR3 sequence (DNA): TGTGCCGCCACTTGGGGAACAGGAGATACCGGGGAGCTGTTTTTT. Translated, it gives CAATWGTGDTGELFF.

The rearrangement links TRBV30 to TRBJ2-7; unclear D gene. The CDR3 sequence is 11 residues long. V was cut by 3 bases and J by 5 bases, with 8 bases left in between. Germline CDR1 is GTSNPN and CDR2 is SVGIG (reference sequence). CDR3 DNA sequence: TGTGCCTGGAGCCACGCGAACGAGCAGTACTTC. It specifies CAWSHANEQYF.

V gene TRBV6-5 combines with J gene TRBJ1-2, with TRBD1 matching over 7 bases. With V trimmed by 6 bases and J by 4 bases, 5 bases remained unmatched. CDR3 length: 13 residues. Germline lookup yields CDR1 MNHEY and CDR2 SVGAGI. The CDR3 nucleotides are TGTGCCAGCAGACCGACAGGGAGCTATGGCTACACCTTC. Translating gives CASRPTGSYGYTF.

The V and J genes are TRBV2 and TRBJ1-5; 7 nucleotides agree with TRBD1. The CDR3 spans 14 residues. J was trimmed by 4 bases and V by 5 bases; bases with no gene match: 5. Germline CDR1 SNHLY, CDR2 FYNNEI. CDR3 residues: CASSRQTGNQPQHF. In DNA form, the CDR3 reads TGTGCCAGCAGTCGGCAGACAGGGAATCAGCCCCAGCATTTT.

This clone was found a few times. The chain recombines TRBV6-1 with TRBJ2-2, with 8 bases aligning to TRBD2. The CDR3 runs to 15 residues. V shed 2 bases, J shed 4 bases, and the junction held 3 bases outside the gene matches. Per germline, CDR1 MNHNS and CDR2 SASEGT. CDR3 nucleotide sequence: TGTGCCAGCAGTGAACTAGCGGGCTCCACCGGGGAGCTGTTTTTT. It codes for CASSELAGSTGELFF.

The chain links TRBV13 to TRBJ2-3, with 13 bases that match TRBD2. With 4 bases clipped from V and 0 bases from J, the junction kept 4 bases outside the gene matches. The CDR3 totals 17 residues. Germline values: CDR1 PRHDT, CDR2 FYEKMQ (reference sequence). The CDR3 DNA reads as TGTGCCAGCAGCTCGGGACTAGCGGGGACTAGCACAGATACGCAGTATTTT. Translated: CASSSGLAGTSTDTQYF.

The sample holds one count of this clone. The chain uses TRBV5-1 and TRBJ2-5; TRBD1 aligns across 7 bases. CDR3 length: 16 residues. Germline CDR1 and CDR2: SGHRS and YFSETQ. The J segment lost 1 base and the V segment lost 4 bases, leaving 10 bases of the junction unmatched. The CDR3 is CASSKTRTGFQETQYF. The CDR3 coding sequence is TGCGCCAGCAGCAAAACAAGGACAGGTTTCCAAGAGACCCAGTACTTC.

The CDR3: CASSHQGRNYGYTF. The CDR3 DNA reads as TGTGCCAGCAGCCATCAGGGCCGGAACTATGGCTACACCTTC. This chain uses TRBV3-1 (or the pseudogene TRBV3-2) with TRBJ1-2; the D gene is possibly TRBD1 (5 bases). Trimming shortened V by 3 bases and J by 2 bases, and 10 bases separated the two germline ends. This CDR3 region has 14 residues. CDR1 is LGHDT, CDR2 YNNKEL, per germline (reference sequence).

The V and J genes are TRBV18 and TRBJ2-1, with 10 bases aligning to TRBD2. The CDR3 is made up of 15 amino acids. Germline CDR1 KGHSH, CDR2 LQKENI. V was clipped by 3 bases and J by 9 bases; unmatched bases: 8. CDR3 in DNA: TGTGCCAGCTCACCGACGCTAGCGGGAGCCCCTGAGCAGTTCTTC. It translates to CASSPTLAGAPEQFF. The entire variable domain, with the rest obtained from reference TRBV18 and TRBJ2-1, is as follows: NAGVMQNPRHLVRRRGQEARLRCSPMKGHSHVYWYRQLPEEGLKFMVYLQKENIIDESGMPKERFSAEFPKEGPSILRIQQVVRGDSAAYFCASSPTLAGAPEQFFGPGTRLTVL.

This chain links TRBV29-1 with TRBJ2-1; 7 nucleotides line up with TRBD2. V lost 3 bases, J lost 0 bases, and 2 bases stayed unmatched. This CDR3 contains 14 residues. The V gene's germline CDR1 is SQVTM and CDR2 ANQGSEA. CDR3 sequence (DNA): TGCAGCGTTGATGGGGAGGGCTCCTACAATGAGCAGTTCTTC. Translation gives CSVDGEGSYNEQFF.

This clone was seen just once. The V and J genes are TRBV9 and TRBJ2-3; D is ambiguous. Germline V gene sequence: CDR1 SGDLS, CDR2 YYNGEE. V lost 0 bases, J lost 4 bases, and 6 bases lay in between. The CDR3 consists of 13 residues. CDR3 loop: CASSVGQADTQYF. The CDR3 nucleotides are TGTGCCAGCAGCGTAGGTCAGGCAGATACGCAGTATTTT.

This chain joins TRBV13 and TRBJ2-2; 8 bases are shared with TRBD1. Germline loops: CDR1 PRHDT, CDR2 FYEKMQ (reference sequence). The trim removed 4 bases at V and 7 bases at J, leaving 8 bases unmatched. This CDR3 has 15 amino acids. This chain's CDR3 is CASSSAQGAGGELFF. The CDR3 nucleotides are TGTGCCAGCAGCTCCGCCCAGGGGGCGGGCGGGGAGCTGTTTTTT.

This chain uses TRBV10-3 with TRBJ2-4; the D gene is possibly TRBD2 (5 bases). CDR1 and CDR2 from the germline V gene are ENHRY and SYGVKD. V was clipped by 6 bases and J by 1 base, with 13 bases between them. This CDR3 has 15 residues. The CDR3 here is CAISLAFGAKNIQYF. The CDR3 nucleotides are TGTGCCATCAGCCTAGCCTTCGGGGCCAAAAACATTCAGTACTTC.

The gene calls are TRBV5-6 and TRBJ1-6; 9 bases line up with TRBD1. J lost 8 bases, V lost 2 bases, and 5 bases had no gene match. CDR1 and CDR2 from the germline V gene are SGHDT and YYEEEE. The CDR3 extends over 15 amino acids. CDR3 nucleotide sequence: TGTGCCAGCAGCTTAAACAGGGGGCCCTATTCACCCCTCCACTTT. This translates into CASSLNRGPYSPLHF.

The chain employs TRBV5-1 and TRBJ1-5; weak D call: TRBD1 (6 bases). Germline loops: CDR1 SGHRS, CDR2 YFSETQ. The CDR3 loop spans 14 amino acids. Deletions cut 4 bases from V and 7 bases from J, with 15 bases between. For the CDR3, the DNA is TGCGCCAGCAGCCCTCAGGGGAGGGGGCAGCCCCAGCATTTT. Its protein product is CASSPQGRGQPQHF.

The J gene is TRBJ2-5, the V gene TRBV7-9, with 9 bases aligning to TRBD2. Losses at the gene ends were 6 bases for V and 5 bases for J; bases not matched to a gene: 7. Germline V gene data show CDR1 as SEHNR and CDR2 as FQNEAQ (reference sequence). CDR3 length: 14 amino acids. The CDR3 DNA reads TGTGCCAGCAGACGTGGGGGACTAGCCGAGACCCAGTACTTC. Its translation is CASRRGGLAETQYF.

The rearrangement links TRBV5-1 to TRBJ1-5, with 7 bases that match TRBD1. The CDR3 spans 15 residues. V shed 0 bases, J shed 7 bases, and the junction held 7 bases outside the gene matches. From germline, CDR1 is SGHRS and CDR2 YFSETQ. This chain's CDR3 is CASSLAGGLLQPQHF. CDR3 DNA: TGCGCCAGCAGCTTGGCAGGGGGATTATTACAGCCCCAGCATTTT.

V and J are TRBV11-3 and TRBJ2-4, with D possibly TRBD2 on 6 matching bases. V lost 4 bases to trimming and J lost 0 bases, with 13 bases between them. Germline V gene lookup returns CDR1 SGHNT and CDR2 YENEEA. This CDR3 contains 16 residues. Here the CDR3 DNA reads TGTGCCAGCAGCTCTACTAGCTCCTTAGCCAAAAACATTCAGTACTTC. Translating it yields CASSSTSSLAKNIQYF.

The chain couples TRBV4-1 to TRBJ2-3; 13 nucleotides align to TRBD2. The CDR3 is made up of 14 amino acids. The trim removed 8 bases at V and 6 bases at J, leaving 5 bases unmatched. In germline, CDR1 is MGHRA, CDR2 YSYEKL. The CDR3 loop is CASRLAGGGDTQYF. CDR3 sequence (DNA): TGCGCCAGCCGACTAGCGGGAGGTGGGGATACGCAGTATTTT.

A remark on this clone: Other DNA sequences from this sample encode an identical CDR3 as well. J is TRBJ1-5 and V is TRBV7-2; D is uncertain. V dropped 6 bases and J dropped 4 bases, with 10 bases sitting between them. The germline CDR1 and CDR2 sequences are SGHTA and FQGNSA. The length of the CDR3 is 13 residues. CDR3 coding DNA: TGTGCCAGCAGTCCTCGGGGAAATCAGCCCCAGCATTTT. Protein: CASSPRGNQPQHF.

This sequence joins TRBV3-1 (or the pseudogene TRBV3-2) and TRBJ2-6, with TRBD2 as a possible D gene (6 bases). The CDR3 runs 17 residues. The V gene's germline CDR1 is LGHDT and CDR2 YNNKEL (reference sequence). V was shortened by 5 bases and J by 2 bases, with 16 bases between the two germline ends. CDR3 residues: CASSGLGRETGANVLTF. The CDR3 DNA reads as TGTGCCAGCAGCGGTCTAGGACGGGAGACTGGGGCCAACGTCCTGACTTTC.

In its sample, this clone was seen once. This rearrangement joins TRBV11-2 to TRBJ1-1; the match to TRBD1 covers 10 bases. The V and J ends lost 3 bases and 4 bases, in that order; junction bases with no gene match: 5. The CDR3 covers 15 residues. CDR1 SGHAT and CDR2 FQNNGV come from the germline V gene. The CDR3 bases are TGTGCCAGCAGCTTGGCCGGGACAGGGGCCACTGAAGCTTTCTTT. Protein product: CASSLAGTGATEAFF.

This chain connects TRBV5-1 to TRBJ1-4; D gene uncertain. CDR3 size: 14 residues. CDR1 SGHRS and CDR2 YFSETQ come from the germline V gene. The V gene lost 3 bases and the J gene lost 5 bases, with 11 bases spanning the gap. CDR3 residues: CASSWEGPNEKLFF. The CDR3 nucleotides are TGCGCCAGCAGCTGGGAGGGTCCAAATGAAAAACTGTTTTTT. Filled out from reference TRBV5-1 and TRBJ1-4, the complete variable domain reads KAGVTQTPRYLIKTRGQQVTLSCSPISGHRSVSWYQQTPGQGLQFLFEYFSETQRNKGNFPGRFSGRQFSNSRSEMNVSTLELGDSALYLCASSWEGPNEKLFFGSGTQLSVL.

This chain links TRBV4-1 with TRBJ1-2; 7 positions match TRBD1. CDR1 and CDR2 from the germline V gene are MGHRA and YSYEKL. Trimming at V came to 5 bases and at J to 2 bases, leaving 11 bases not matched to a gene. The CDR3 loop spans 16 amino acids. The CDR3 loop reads CASSRNAGGSNYGYTF. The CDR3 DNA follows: TGCGCCAGCAGCAGAAACGCAGGGGGGTCCAACTATGGCTACACCTTC.

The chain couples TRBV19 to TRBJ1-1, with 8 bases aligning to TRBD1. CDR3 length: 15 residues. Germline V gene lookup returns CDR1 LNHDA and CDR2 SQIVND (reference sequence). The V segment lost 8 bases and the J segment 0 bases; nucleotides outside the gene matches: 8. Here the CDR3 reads CASLQWTGMNTEAFF. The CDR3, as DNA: TGTGCCAGTTTGCAGTGGACAGGGATGAACACTGAAGCTTTCTTT.

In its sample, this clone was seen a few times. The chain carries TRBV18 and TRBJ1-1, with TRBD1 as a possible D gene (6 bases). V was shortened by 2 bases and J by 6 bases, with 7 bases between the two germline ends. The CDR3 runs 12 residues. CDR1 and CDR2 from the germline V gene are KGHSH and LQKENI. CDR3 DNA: TGTGCCAGCTCACCAGGGGGCCCTGAAGCTTTCTTT. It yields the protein CASSPGGPEAFF.

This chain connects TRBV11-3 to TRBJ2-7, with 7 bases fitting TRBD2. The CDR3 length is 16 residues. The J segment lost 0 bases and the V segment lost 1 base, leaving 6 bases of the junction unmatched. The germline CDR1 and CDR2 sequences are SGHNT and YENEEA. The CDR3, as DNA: TGTGCCAGCAGCTTAGGAGGGCTAGCGGACTCCTACGAGCAGTACTTC. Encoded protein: CASSLGGLADSYEQYF.